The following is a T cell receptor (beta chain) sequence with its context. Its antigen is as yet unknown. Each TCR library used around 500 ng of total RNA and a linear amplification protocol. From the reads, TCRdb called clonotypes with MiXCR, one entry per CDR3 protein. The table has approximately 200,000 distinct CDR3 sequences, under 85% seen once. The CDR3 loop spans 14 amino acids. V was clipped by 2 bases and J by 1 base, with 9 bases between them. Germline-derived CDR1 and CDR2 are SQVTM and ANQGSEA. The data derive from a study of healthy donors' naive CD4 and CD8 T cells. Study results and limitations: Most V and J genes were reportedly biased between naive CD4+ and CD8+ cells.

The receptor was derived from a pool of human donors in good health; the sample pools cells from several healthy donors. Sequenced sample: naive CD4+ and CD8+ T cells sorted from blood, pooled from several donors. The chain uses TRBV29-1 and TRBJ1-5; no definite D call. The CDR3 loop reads CSVESRGSNQPQHF. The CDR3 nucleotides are TGCAGCGTTGAAAGCAGAGGGAGCAATCAGCCCCAGCATTTT.